This TCR beta chain was identified in a study of T cell responses to AZD1222 COVID-19 vaccine. Study results and caveats: Unmutated variant regions reportedly attract nearly half of all spike-specific TCRs. Spike-wide coverage was observed for vaccine-associated CD4 TCRs, with dominant responses at 160-218 and 743-854. Recipients of two AZD1222 doses showed rising Spike-specific TCR breadth and depth.

Measured with immunoSEQ multiplex PCR; TCRdb has only the in-frame clones, and not every one. The sample carries over 150,000 clones, around 93% recorded once. V was clipped by 0 bases and J by 2 bases; unmatched bases: 6. Germline lookup yields CDR1 SGHKS and CDR2 YYEKEE (reference sequence). CDR3 length: 18 amino acids. As regards this clone: Its antigen is unidentified.

This sequence was found in an adult who received the AZD1222 COVID-19 vaccine. The material was peripheral blood, obtained 28 days after the second AZD1222 dose. V and J are TRBV5-5 and TRBJ2-6, with 9 positions matching TRBD1. This CDR3 reads CASSLEQGAVPGANVLTF. CDR3 coding DNA: TGTGCCAGCAGCTTGGAACAGGGGGCGGTCCCTGGGGCCAACGTCCTGACTTTC.